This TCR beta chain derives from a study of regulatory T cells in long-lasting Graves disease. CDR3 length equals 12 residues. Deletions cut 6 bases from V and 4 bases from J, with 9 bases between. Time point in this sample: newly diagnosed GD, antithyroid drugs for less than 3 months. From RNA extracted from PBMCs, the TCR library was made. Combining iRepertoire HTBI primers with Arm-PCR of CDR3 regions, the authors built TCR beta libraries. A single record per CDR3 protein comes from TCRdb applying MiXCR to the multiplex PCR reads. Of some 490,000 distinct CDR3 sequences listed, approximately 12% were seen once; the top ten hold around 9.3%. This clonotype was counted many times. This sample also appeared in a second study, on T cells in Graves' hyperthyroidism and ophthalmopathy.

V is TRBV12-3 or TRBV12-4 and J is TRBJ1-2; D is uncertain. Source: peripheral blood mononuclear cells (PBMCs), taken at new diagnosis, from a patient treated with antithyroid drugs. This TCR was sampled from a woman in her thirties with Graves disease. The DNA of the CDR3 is TGTGCCAGCAGCTTAAGGCCCTATGGCTACACCTTC. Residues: CASSLRPYGYTF.